Included here is one T cell receptor (beta chain) sequence, with context. This record comes from a study of control samples from healthy donors and cancer patients. Clones were sequenced by immunoSEQ multiplex PCR, and TCRdb holds only the in-frame ones, with some missing. Of around 82,000 clones listed, around 87% are singletons. Trimming shortened V by 2 bases and J by 8 bases, and 13 bases separated the two germline ends. The CDR3 runs 14 residues. CDR1 is SGHRS and CDR2 is YFSETQ in the germline V gene. The V gene is TRBV5-1, the J gene TRBJ1-4, with D possibly matching TRBD1 (6 bases). This receptor was identified in a man aged 50-59 years in good health. The specimen was blood. The CDR3 DNA reads as TGCGCCAGCAGCTTAACAGGGAAGAAAGAAAAACTGTTTTTT. This encodes CASSLTGKKEKLFF.